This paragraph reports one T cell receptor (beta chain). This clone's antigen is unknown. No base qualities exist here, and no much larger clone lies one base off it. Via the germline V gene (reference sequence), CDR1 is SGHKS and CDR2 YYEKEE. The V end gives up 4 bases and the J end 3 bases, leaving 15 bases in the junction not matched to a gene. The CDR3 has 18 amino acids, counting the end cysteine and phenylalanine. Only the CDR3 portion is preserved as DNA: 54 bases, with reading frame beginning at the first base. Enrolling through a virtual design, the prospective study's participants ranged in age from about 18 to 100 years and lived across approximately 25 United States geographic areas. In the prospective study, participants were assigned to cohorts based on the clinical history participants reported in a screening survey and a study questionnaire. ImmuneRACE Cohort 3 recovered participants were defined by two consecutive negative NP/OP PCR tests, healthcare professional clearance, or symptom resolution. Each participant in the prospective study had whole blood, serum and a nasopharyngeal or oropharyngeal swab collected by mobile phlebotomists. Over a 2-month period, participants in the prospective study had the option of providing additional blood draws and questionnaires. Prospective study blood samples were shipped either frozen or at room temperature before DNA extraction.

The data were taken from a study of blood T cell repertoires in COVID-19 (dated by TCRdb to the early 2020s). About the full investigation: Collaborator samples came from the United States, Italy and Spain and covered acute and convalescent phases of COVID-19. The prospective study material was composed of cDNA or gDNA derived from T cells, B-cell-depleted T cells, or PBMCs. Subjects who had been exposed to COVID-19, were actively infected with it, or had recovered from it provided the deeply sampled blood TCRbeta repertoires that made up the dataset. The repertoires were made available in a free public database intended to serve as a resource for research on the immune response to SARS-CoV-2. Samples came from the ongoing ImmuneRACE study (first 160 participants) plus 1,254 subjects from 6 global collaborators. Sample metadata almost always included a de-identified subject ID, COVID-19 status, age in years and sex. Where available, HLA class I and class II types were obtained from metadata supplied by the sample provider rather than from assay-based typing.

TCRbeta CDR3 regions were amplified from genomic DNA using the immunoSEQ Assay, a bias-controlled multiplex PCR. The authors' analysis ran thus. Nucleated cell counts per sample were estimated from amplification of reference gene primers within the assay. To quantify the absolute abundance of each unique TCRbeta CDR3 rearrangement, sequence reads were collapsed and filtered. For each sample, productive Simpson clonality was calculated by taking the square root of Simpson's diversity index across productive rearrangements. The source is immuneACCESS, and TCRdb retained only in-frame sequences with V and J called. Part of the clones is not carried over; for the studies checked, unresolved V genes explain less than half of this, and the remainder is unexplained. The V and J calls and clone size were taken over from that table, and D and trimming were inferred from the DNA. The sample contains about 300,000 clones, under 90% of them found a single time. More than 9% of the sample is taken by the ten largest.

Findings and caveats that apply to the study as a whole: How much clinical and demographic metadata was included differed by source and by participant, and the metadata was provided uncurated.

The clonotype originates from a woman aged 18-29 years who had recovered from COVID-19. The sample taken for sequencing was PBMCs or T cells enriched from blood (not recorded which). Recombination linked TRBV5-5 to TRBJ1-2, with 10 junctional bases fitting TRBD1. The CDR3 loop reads CASSALSLGQGIDYGYTF. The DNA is TGTGCCAGCAGCGCCCTTAGTCTGGGACAGGGGATAGACTATGGCTACACCTTC.